This T cell receptor beta chain was sequenced in a study of Graves' ophthalmopathy and Graves' hyperthyroidism. Calling hyperthyroidism stable required that no ophthalmopathy show up within 18 months of follow-up. Amplification of the TCR beta CDR3 regions used RNA transcripts (as template). First-round RT-PCR relied on HTBI primers, and a second-round multiplex PCR came next. Each CDR3 protein is one row after TCRdb ran MiXCR on the multiplex PCR reads. The sample records 350,000 to 400,000 distinct CDR3 sequences, 15% to 19% being singletons. The CDR3 runs to 14 residues. Germline V lookup: CDR1 SGHAT, CDR2 FQNNGV. Unmatched junction bases numbered 1, after V lost 5 bases and J lost 7 bases.

The receptor comes from a woman under 30 with stable Graves' hyperthyroidism. The V gene is TRBV11-2, the J gene TRBJ2-1; TRBD2 aligns across 14 bases. The sample taken for sequencing was peripheral blood. The CDR3 nucleotides are TGTGCCAGCAGCCGGACTAGCGGGGGGAATGAGCAGTTCTTC. It yields the protein CASSRTSGGNEQFF.